The table lists the clone carrying this T cell receptor (beta chain) with a count of one. Germline CDR1 and CDR2: MGHDK and SYGVNS. CDR3 length: 15 residues. J gave up 7 bases and V 1 base, and 8 bases lay outside the gene matches. The sample belongs to a study of CD4+ T cells in melanoma. Some clones are missing from TCRdb's copy, which holds only in-frame ones; the method was immunoSEQ multiplex PCR. The profile covers some 9,100 clones, with 60% to 80% appearing a single time and 15% to 20% taken by the ten largest. The TCR was taken from a human donor with melanoma. The sequencing sample was made of peripheral blood. The chain has TRBV25-1 and TRBJ1-2, with 8 bases lining up with TRBD1. CDR3 bases: TGTGCCAGCAGTGAATCCGGACAGGGCTATGGTGGCTACACCTTC. It translates to CASSESGQGYGGYTF.